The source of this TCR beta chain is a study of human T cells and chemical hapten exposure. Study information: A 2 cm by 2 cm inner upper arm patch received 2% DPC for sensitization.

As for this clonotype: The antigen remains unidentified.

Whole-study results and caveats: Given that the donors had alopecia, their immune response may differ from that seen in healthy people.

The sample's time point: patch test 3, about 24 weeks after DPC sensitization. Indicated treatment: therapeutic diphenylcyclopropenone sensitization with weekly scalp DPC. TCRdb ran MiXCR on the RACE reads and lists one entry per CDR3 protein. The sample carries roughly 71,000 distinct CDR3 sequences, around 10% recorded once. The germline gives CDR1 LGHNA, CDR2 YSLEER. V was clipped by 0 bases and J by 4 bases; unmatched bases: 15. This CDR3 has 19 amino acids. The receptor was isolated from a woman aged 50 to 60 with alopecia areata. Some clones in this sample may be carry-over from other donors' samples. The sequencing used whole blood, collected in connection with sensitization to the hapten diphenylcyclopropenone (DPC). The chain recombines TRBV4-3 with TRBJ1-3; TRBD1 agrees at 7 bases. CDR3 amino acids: CASSQEATRQGRVGNTIYF. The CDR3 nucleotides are TGCGCCAGCAGCCAAGAAGCCACGAGACAGGGAAGGGTCGGAAACACCATATATTTT.